What follows is one T cell receptor (beta chain) and its context. The sample is drawn from a study of T cell changes during pregnancy in multiple sclerosis. Measured with immunoSEQ multiplex PCR; TCRdb has only the in-frame clones, and not every one. The sample comprises some 38,000 clones, 90% to 95% of which are singletons, and roughly 0.66% rests with the top ten. Germline V CDR1 and CDR2: GTSNPN, SVGIG (reference sequence). Trimming removed 2 bases from V and 2 bases from J, with 9 bases in between. This CDR3 spans 14 amino acids. The gene calls are TRBV30 and TRBJ2-2; D might be TRBD2 (5 bases). The source material was CD4+ T cells from peripheral blood mononuclear cells, sampled in the second trimester of pregnancy. The source is a female donor in good health, enrolled as a control in a pregnancy study. This chain's CDR3 is CAWSRGYNTGELFF. The CDR3 DNA sequence: TGTGCCTGGAGTCGGGGTTATAACACCGGGGAGCTGTTTTTT.